The sequence of this TCR beta chain was determined in a study of cytomegalovirus exposure and HLA in healthy donors. This clone was detected only once. No antigen is known for it. The PCR ran on 60 Vbeta and 13 Jbeta primers. This table comes from immunoSEQ multiplex PCR, and its TCRdb copy is limited to in-frame clones, with some not included. The table has about 110,000 clones, approximately 69% seen once. Study-wide findings and caveats: Previously analyzed data showed that most TCR beta V segments were productive at a frequency of about 90% or about 30%. Later, an analysis showed that TCR beta chains associated with HLA were more clonally expanded than others that were equally common.

The receptor comes from a man aged 25 to 45 in good health and CMV-seronegative. Sequencing was carried out using PBMCs.

This CDR3 reads CASSYSGDLNYGYTF. In nucleotides, the CDR3 is TGTGCCAGCAGCTACTCAGGGGACCTTAACTATGGCTACACCTTC. The chain employs TRBV7-2 and TRBJ1-2, with D tentatively TRBD1 (6 bases). In germline, CDR1 is SGHTA, CDR2 FQGNSA. CDR3 length: 15 amino acids. Trimming cost V 4 bases and J 1 base, with 13 bases left between them.